Listed below are T cell receptor beta chains from one sample, sequenced in a study of T cells after somatic rescue of genetic block. Libraries were prepared by immunoSEQ multiplex PCR; TCRdb keeps only in-frame clonotypes and omits some of them. Of 45,000 to 55,000 clones in the sample, around 96% were seen once. Material for sequencing was peripheral blood mononuclear cells (PBMCs). All receptors derive from a child less than two years old. CDR3s include the opening cysteine and the closing phenylalanine or tryptophan. A D gene is named only where the DNA matches it firmly. Only some rows state a clone size, as once, few, many or a class for expanded clones.

j_call v_call d_call clone_size cdr3_nt cdr3_aa
TRBJ2-1 TRBV5-6 - - TGTGCCAGCAGCTTGGCCGGGAATGAGCAGTTCTTC CASSLAGNEQFF
TRBJ2-7 TRBV30 - - TGTGCCTGGATCCGGGAAGGGAACCCCTACGAGCAGTACTTC CAWIREGNPYEQYF
TRBJ2-7 TRBV19 TRBD2 - TGTGCCAGTAGTGTTCTAGCGGGGGTCTACGAGCAGTACTTC CASSVLAGVYEQYF
TRBJ2-4 TRBV27 - - TGTGCCAGCAGTTCGGGCTGGGACATTCAGTACTTC CASSSGWDIQYF
TRBJ2-3 TRBV4-2 - - TGTGCCAGCAGCCAAGATCGAACTCGAACCTATACGCAGTATTTT CASSQDRTRTYTQYF
TRBJ1-1 TRBV6-4 - - TGTGCCAGCAGTGCGAGCCTGAACACTGAAGCTTTCTTT CASSASLNTEAFF
TRBJ1-3 TRBV28 TRBD1 - TGTGCCAGTAGTTTCCTTGGACAGGGAACTGGAAACACCATATATTTT CASSFLGQGTGNTIYF
TRBJ1-2 TRBV11-2 - once TGTGCCAGCAGCTCGGACAACTATGGCTACACCTTC CASSSDNYGYTF
TRBJ1-3 TRBV7-2 - - TGTGCCAGCAGCGCGACACCTTCTGGAAACACCATATATTTT CASSATPSGNTIYF
TRBJ1-2 TRBV5-6 - - TGTGCCAGCAGCTTGTCCTCTGGCTACACCTTC CASSLSSGYTF
TRBJ2-3 TRBV9 - - TGTGCCAGCAGCGTAGGGACTCTAACTCAAGATACGCAGTATTTT CASSVGTLTQDTQYF
TRBJ2-7 TRBV4-1 - - TGCGCCAGCAGCCAAGGAGGGTACGAGCAGTACTTC CASSQGGYEQYF
TRBJ2-1 TRBV11-2 - - TGTGCCAGCAGCTTAGGGGCCACCCTCTCCTACAATGAGCAGTTCTTC CASSLGATLSYNEQFF
TRBJ2-2 TRBV19 TRBD2 once TGTGCCAGCGGGAGGGCCACCGGGGAGCTGTTTTTT CASGRATGELFF
TRBJ1-5 TRBV4-1 - - TGCGCCAGTAGCGGGACATATAGCAATCAGCCCCAGCATTTT CASSGTYSNQPQHF